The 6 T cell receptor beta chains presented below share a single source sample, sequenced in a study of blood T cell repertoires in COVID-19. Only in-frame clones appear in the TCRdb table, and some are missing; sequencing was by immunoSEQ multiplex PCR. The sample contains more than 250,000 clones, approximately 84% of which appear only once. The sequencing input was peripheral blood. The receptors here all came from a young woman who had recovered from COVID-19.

The CDR3 region is CASSRTGGNQPQHF. The CDR3 region has the DNA TGTGCCAGCAGTAGGACAGGGGGCAATCAGCCCCAGCATTTT. The gene calls are TRBV27 and TRBJ1-5, with 9 nucleotides matching TRBD1. CDR3 length: 14 amino acids. J gave up 2 bases and V 5 bases, and 1 base lay outside the gene matches. The V gene's germline CDR1 is MNHEY and CDR2 SMNVEV (reference sequence).

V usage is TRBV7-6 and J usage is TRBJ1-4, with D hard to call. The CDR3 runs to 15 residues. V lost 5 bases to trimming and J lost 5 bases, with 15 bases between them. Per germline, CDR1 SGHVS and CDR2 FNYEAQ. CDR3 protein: CASSPNQIRNEKLFF. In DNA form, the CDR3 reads TGTGCCAGCAGCCCGAATCAGATCCGAAATGAAAAACTGTTTTTT.

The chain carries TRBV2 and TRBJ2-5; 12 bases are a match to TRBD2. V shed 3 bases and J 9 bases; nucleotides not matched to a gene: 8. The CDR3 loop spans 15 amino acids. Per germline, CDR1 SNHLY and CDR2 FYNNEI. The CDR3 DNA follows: TGTGCCAGCAGTGAGCGACTAGCGGGAGCTGGAGCCCAGTACTTC. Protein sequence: CASSERLAGAGAQYF.

The CDR3 sequence is CASSLLGRIDGYTF. The CDR3 nucleotides read TGTGCCAGCAGCTTATTGGGCAGGATTGATGGCTACACCTTC. The chain employs TRBV7-8 and TRBJ1-2, with no clear D. The V gene lost 2 bases and the J gene lost 6 bases, with 13 bases spanning the gap. The CDR3 covers 14 residues. CDR1 SGHVS and CDR2 FQNEAQ come from the germline V gene.

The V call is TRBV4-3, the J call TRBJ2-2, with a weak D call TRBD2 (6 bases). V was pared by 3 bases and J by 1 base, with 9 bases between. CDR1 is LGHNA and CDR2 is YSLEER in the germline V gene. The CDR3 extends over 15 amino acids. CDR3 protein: CASSHEGLNTGELFF. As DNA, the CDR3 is TGCGCCAGCAGCCATGAGGGACTGAACACCGGGGAGCTGTTTTTT.

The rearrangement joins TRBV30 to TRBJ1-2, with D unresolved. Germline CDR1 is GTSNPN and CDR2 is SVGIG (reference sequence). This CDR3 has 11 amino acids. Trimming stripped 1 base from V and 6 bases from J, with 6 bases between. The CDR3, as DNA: TGTGCCTGGAGTGGCAGGCATGGCTACACCTTC. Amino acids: CAWSGRHGYTF.